This T cell receptor (beta chain) was sequenced for a study of blood T cells in healthy people across ages. General study results and limits: Estimates of diversity drawn from one million T cells were considered underestimates.

CDR1 DFQATT and CDR2 SNEGSKA come from the germline V gene (reference sequence). V lost 0 bases, J lost 0 bases, and 0 bases stayed unmatched. The CDR3 spans 14 residues. Alongside a J-beta primer mix, a sample-barcoded 5' primer served in a second PCR lasting roughly 6 to 11 cycles. Each sample yielded at least 2.5 million CDR3-containing paired-end reads. TCRdb reanalysed the 5' RACE reads using MiXCR and keeps one entry per CDR3 protein. The table includes roughly 1.5 million distinct CDR3 sequences, approximately 42% detected once. This clonotype was found a few times. Its antigen remains unknown. The chain couples TRBV20-1 to TRBJ2-5, with 8 bases identical to TRBD1. The source is a young woman in good health. Input material: blood. The chain's CDR3 is CSARETGDQETQYF. In nucleotides, the CDR3 is TGCAGTGCTAGAGAGACAGGGGACCAAGAGACCCAGTACTTC.